This TCR beta chain was retrieved from a study of cytomegalovirus exposure and HLA in healthy donors. Both 60 Vbeta primers and 13 Jbeta primers went into the PCR. Measured with immunoSEQ multiplex PCR; TCRdb has only the in-frame clones, and not every one. The sample comprises just over 150,000 clones, 65% to 85% of which are singletons, and roughly 6.2% rests with the top ten. Healthy bone marrow donors made up the cohort. The junction had 10 bases not matched to a gene; V was cut back by 5 bases and J by 7 bases. The CDR3 has 14 amino acids. CDR1 and CDR2 from the germline V gene are SGHAT and FQNNGV.

This TCR derives from a male donor in good health and CMV-seropositive. This chain links TRBV11-2 with TRBJ2-7; 8 bases agree with TRBD2. The specimen was PBMCs. CDR3: CASSVAGPEGEQYF. DNA of the CDR3: TGTGCCAGCAGCGTAGCGGGGCCGGAGGGGGAGCAGTACTTC.